This note documents a single TCR beta chain sequence. The antigen remains unidentified. Run at survey level, the immunoSEQ assay was version v3.0. Only in-frame clones appear in the TCRdb table, and some are missing; sequencing was by immunoSEQ multiplex PCR. The sample includes around 21,000 clones, roughly 85% of them seen just once. The data were taken from a study of long-term antiretroviral therapy in people with HIV. Whole-study findings and limits: Collection spanned 2004 to 2017; ART regimens may be less effective than current ones.

The CDR3 sequence is 15 residues long. CDR1 and CDR2 (germline): MNHNS, SASEGT. V trimming: 2 bases; J trimming: 4 bases; junction bases outside the gene matches: 7. The receptor's source is a woman aged 30 to 39 with HIV. The chain joins TRBV6-1 to TRBJ1-1; TRBD1 agrees at 7 bases. The input for sequencing was unsorted PBMCs, taken 0.2 years after starting antiretroviral therapy. CDR3 DNA sequence: TGTGCCAGCAGTGAATTACAGGGGTGGAGCACTGAAGCTTTCTTT. Its translation is CASSELQGWSTEAFF.